The 27 T cell receptor beta chains in this list originate from one sample, sequenced in a study of T cell repertoires in cytomegalovirus infection (dated by TCRdb to the late 2010s). The run used an Illumina HiSeq 1500. Using fastp trimming at Q25 and MiXCR clonotype assembly, TCRdb reanalyzed the public sequencing data and kept in-frame beta chains. Under each unique CDR3 protein, matching rows form one entry showing the most common genes and DNA. The sample table shows roughly 320,000 distinct CDR3 sequences, and more than 8% are seen once. The leading ten clones occupy about 3.9% of the sample. What was sequenced was PBMCs. The source of these receptors is a human donor in good health (CMV status not recorded). Some clones in this sample may be carry-over from other donors' samples.

This clonotype was found a few times. This chain joins TRBV7-2 and TRBJ2-1, with unresolved D. The V gene's germline CDR1 is SGHTA and CDR2 FQGNSA. The CDR3 consists of 13 residues. V lost 5 bases and J 3 bases, leaving 8 bases between the germline ends. The CDR3 reads CASSRWGYNEQFF. CDR3 coding DNA: TGTGCCAGCAGCCGCTGGGGCTACAATGAGCAGTTCTTC.

The table lists this clonotype with a few counts. The chain combines TRBV19 with TRBJ2-2; D is tentatively TRBD1 or TRBD2 (5 bases each). Looked up from germline, CDR1 is LNHDA and CDR2 is SQIVND (reference sequence). The CDR3 is 13 residues long. Trimming left V 3 bases short and J 6 bases short, with 8 bases between. CDR3 nucleotides: TGTGCCAGTAGTATCTTGGGACCCGGGGAGCTGTTTTTT. The encoded protein is CASSILGPGELFF.

This clonotype has only one observation. The chain couples TRBV27 to TRBJ2-1; no definite D call. With 2 bases removed from V and 8 bases from J, the gap between germline ends came to 13 bases. The germline V gene has CDR1 MNHEY and CDR2 SMNVEV (reference sequence). The CDR3 has 14 residues. The CDR3 nucleotides read TGTGCCAGCAGTTTAAGGGCAGTCTCCCATGAGCAGTTCTTC. Translated, it gives CASSLRAVSHEQFF.

This clonotype was observed a handful of times. The V and J genes are TRBV28 and TRBJ1-2; no definite D call. The length of the CDR3 is 15 residues. V was clipped by 4 bases and J by 3 bases, with 15 bases between them. Germline CDR1 is MDHEN and CDR2 is SYDVKM. CDR3: CASSSPGWKDYGYTF. The CDR3 DNA reads as TGTGCCAGCAGTTCCCCTGGGTGGAAGGACTATGGCTACACCTTC.

This clonotype was counted only a few times. V and J are TRBV28 and TRBJ2-1; D remains ambiguous. V lost 2 bases, J lost 10 bases, and 12 bases lay in between. Per germline, CDR1 MDHEN and CDR2 SYDVKM. This CDR3 is built from 13 residues. The DNA for the CDR3 is TGTGCCAGCAGTTTAGACCCCCTCAGGGAGCAGTTCTTC. Amino acid sequence: CASSLDPLREQFF.

This chain uses TRBV27 with TRBJ1-1; no clear D gene. Germline V gene lookup returns CDR1 MNHEY and CDR2 SMNVEV (reference sequence). This CDR3 region has 11 residues. The germline V and J ends were trimmed by 7 bases and 8 bases, with 11 bases remaining between them. The CDR3 region has the DNA TGTGCCAGCATTCGGGAGAGGGAAGCTTTCTTT. Translation: CASIREREAFF.

The table lists this clonotype with a few counts. This chain joins TRBV5-1 and TRBJ2-5; maybe TRBD2 (5 bases). CDR3 length: 13 amino acids. V was clipped by 3 bases and J by 5 bases, with 11 bases between them. Per germline, CDR1 SGHRS and CDR2 YFSETQ. CDR3 region: CASSSNGLETQYF. CDR3 sequence (DNA): TGCGCCAGCAGCTCCAATGGACTGGAGACCCAGTACTTC.

The table lists this clonotype with many counts. This chain connects TRBV14 to TRBJ2-2; D is unresolved. CDR1 and CDR2 from the germline V gene are SGHDN and FVKESK. The V end was cut by 0 bases, the J end by 7 bases, with 6 bases between. The CDR3 is 13 residues long. Here the CDR3 reads CASSQDIGGELFF. CDR3 in DNA: TGTGCCAGCAGCCAAGATATAGGCGGGGAGCTGTTTTTT. The whole variable domain, filled in from reference TRBV14 and TRBJ2-2, reads EAGVTQFPSHSVIEKGQTVTLRCDPISGHDNLYWYRRVMGKEIKFLLHFVKESKQDESGMPNNRFLAERTGGTYSTLKVQPAELEDSGVYFCASSQDIGGELFFGEGSRLTVL.

This clonotype turned up a few times. V gene TRBV20-1 combines with J gene TRBJ2-7; D unclear. V lost 6 bases to trimming and J lost 4 bases, with 13 bases between them. The CDR3 consists of 12 residues. Germline assignment: CDR1 DFQATT and CDR2 SNEGSKA (reference sequence). CDR3 DNA sequence: TGCAGTGCCAGGTCCGTTACTTACGAGCAGTACTTC. Amino acids: CSARSVTYEQYF.

As regards this clonotype: The junction and the germline gene differ at one end; a read error may be behind it. The DNA for the CDR3 is TGTGCCAGCAGTCCCCGGGGTAGGTCCGATGAGCAGATCTTC. Translating gives CASSPRGRSDEQIF. The genes are TRBV6-8 and TRBJ2-1; tentative D call: TRBD2 (5 bases). The CDR3 extends over 14 amino acids. The germline gives CDR1 MNHGY, CDR2 SAAAGT.

This clonotype was counted a few times. V and J are TRBV12-5 and TRBJ1-4, with 7 bases lining up with TRBD1. After removal of 5 bases from V and 3 bases from J, the junction contained 3 bases not matched to a gene. The CDR3 totals 14 residues. In germline, CDR1 is LGHNT, CDR2 FRNRAP. CDR3: CASGKTGANEKLFF. CDR3 in DNA: TGTGCTAGTGGTAAAACAGGGGCTAATGAAAAACTGTTTTTT. Using reference TRBV12-5 and TRBJ1-4 for the parts outside the CDR3, the full variable domain is DARVTQTPRHKVTEMGQEVTMRCQPILGHNTVFWYRQTMMQGLELLAYFRNRAPLDDSGMPKDRFSAEMPDATLATLKIQPSEPRDSAVYFCASGKTGANEKLFFGSGTQLSVL.

This clonotype has just a few counts. The chain carries TRBV20-1 and TRBJ1-5; no firm D call. Germline CDR1 reads DFQATT; CDR2 reads SNEGSKA (reference sequence). This CDR3 has 14 amino acids. V was shortened by 6 bases and J by 4 bases, with 16 bases between the two germline ends. CDR3 residues: CSASVGGWNQPQHF. Here the CDR3 DNA reads TGCAGTGCCTCCGTGGGCGGATGGAATCAGCCCCAGCATTTT.

This clonotype was seen a few times. The chain links TRBV28 to TRBJ2-6; D is unclear. V was clipped by 6 bases and J by 0 bases, with 18 bases between them. Germline CDR1 MDHEN, CDR2 SYDVKM. The CDR3 is 18 amino acids. CDR3 bases: TGTGCCAGCAGGTCCTCCCTGACAAGGCCCTCTGGGGCCAACGTCCTGACTTTC. Protein product: CASRSSLTRPSGANVLTF.

This clonotype turned up a few times. The chain employs TRBV7-3 and TRBJ2-7, with a weak D call TRBD2 (8 bases). Germline loops: CDR1 SGHTA, CDR2 FQGTGA. V was pared by 5 bases and J by 7 bases, with 30 bases between. This CDR3 contains 18 residues. This chain's CDR3 is CASSRTGLSLSGGGEQYF. CDR3 sequence (DNA): TGTGCCAGCAGCCGGACAGGACTTAGCTTGTCGGGAGGGGGAGAGCAGTACTTC. Variable domain in full (rest from reference TRBV7-3 and TRBJ2-7): GAGVSQTPSNKVTEKGKYVELRCDPISGHTALYWYRQSLGQGPEFLIYFQGTGAADDSGLPNDRFFAVRPEGSVSTLKIQRTERGDSAVYLCASSRTGLSLSGGGEQYFGPGTRLTVT.

A word on this clonotype: This may come from a read error, since a much larger clone is one base off. The J gene is TRBJ1-5, the V gene TRBV12-3 or TRBV12-4; weak D call: TRBD1 (6 bases). The V end lost 5 bases, the J end lost 1 base, and 18 bases lay between the germline ends. The CDR3 has 17 residues. The CDR3 loop is CASSPDSLLISNQPQHF. The CDR3 DNA is TGTGCCAGCAGTCCGGACAGCTTATTAATAAGCAATCAGCCCCAGCATTTT.

At least ten counts were recorded for this clonotype. The V gene is TRBV10-3, the J gene TRBJ2-1; D uncertain. Germline V gives CDR1 ENHRY, CDR2 SYGVKD. V gave up 6 bases and J gave up 0 bases, with 6 bases separating them. This CDR3 is built from 13 residues. The CDR3 DNA reads TGTGCCATCAGGGGCTCCTCCTACAATGAGCAGTTCTTC. Its protein product is CAIRGSSYNEQFF.

The V call is TRBV20-1, the J call TRBJ2-3; D not resolved. V lost 6 bases, J lost 6 bases, and 13 bases lay in between. The germline CDR1 and CDR2 sequences are DFQATT and SNEGSKA (reference sequence). The CDR3 spans 12 residues. Here the CDR3 reads CSACDVTDTQYF. The CDR3, as DNA: TGCAGTGCCTGCGACGTAACGGATACGCAGTATTTT.

This clonotype was seen only a few times. The chain joins TRBV28 to TRBJ2-1; 11 bases are shared with TRBD2. CDR1 and CDR2 (germline): MDHEN, SYDVKM. The ends lost 4 bases at V and 4 bases at J; junction bases unmatched: 15. CDR3 length equals 19 residues. The CDR3 nucleotides read TGTGCCAGCAGTTCCCACGCCCCTTTAGTAGCGGGAGGGTACAATGAGCAGTTCTTC. Its protein product is CASSSHAPLVAGGYNEQFF.

V gene TRBV5-1 combines with J gene TRBJ1-2; 12 nucleotides match TRBD1. The CDR3 has 17 amino acids. Trimming cost V 4 bases and J 1 base; bases outside gene matches: 8. Germline V CDR1 and CDR2: SGHRS, YFSETQ. For the CDR3, the DNA is TGCGCCAGCAGCCCGGGACAGGGGGCCTCTTTTAACTATGGCTACACCTTC. Its protein is CASSPGQGASFNYGYTF.

V usage is TRBV19 and J usage is TRBJ1-1, with D perhaps TRBD1 (5 bases). V lost 4 bases to trimming and J lost 1 base, with 19 bases between them. Germline values: CDR1 LNHDA, CDR2 SQIVND (reference sequence). This CDR3 has 17 residues. CDR3 sequence: CASSTPNGAGSNTEAFF. CDR3 DNA sequence: TGTGCCAGTAGTACCCCGAACGGCGCAGGGTCGAACACTGAAGCTTTCTTT.

This clonotype was picked up a small number of times. The J gene is TRBJ2-3, the V gene TRBV7-8; D possibly corresponds to TRBD2 (6 bases). The CDR3 contains 14 residues. V shed 0 bases and J shed 11 bases, with 15 bases lying between them. CDR1 is SGHVS and CDR2 is FQNEAQ in the germline V gene. Here the CDR3 DNA reads TGTGCCAGCAGCTTAGCGCGCCGCGGGGAACGGCAGTATTTT. Translation gives CASSLARRGERQYF.

In its sample, this clonotype was seen a few times. V gene TRBV7-8 combines with J gene TRBJ1-3; 9 bases are shared with TRBD1. The V segment lost 5 bases and the J segment 3 bases; nucleotides outside the gene matches: 17. The CDR3 runs 19 residues. Germline assignment: CDR1 SGHVS and CDR2 FQNEAQ. CDR3 loop: CASSPLRDRVFTGGNTIYF. The CDR3 coding sequence is TGTGCCAGCAGCCCCCTCCGGGACAGGGTATTTACCGGTGGAAACACCATATATTTT. Full variable domain (rest looked up from reference TRBV7-8 and TRBJ1-3): GAGVSQSPRYKVAKRGQDVALRCDPISGHVSLFWYQQALGQGPEFLTYFQNEAQLDKSGLPSDRFFAERPEGSVSTLKIQRTQQEDSAVYLCASSPLRDRVFTGGNTIYFGEGSWLTVV.

The chain has TRBV19 and TRBJ1-5; no reliable D call. The V end lost 5 bases, the J end lost 0 bases, and 5 bases lay between the germline ends. The CDR3 has 13 amino acids. Germline V gives CDR1 LNHDA, CDR2 SQIVND (reference sequence). As DNA, the CDR3 is TGTGCCAGTAGTGCAAGTAGCAATCAGCCCCAGCATTTT. Translated: CASSASSNQPQHF. The full variable domain, with the rest looked up from reference TRBV19 and TRBJ1-5, is DGGITQSPKYLFRKEGQNVTLSCEQNLNHDAMYWYRQDPGQGLRLIYYSQIVNDFQKGDIAEGYSVSREKKESFPLTVTSAQKNPTAFYLCASSASSNQPQHFGDGTRLSIL.

This clonotype was observed a handful of times. The chain has TRBV6-1 and TRBJ2-1; D remains ambiguous. This CDR3 is built from 15 residues. Germline loops: CDR1 MNHNS, CDR2 SASEGT. V lost 7 bases to trimming and J lost 2 bases, with 15 bases between them. The CDR3 sequence: CASTGSFLTYNEQFF. In nucleotides, the CDR3 is TGTGCCAGCACCGGCAGCTTTTTGACCTACAATGAGCAGTTCTTC.

Only a few counts were recorded for this clonotype. The chain uses TRBV11-2 and TRBJ2-1; 9 nucleotides agree with TRBD2. V gave up 0 bases and J gave up 9 bases; unmatched junction bases: 6. Germline V gene lookup returns CDR1 SGHAT and CDR2 FQNNGV. There are 15 residues in the CDR3. The CDR3 DNA reads as TGTGCCAGCAGCTTAGAAGGACTAGCGATAGGTGAGCAGTTCTTC. It translates to CASSLEGLAIGEQFF.

This clonotype was seen a handful of times. V usage is TRBV25-1 and J usage is TRBJ2-1; 7 bases match TRBD2. Trimming took 0 bases from V and 8 from J; bases not matched to a gene: 10. This CDR3 spans 16 amino acids. Germline V lookup: CDR1 MGHDK, CDR2 SYGVNS. CDR3 nucleotide sequence: TGTGCCAGCAGTGAATATCGGGGGAGGGCCCTCCATGAGCAGTTCTTC. It encodes CASSEYRGRALHEQFF.

This clonotype was seen a few times. The chain recombines TRBV12-3 or TRBV12-4 with TRBJ1-1; D is perhaps TRBD1 (5 bases). The ends were cut back, 5 bases at V and 3 bases at J, with 10 bases in the middle. The CDR3 totals 13 residues. CDR3 region: CASSIRQHTEAFF. In nucleotides, the CDR3 is TGTGCCAGCAGTATACGACAGCACACTGAAGCTTTCTTT.